The 23 T cell receptor beta chains reported below all come from one sample, sequenced in a study of T cell repertoires in cytomegalovirus infection. TCRdb processed the reads anew with MiXCR; each CDR3 protein has one entry. The repertoire holds about 460,000 distinct CDR3 sequences, with roughly 10% as singletons. Sequencing used PBMCs. These receptor sequences come from a human donor in good health (CMV status not recorded). Some clones in this sample may be carry-over from other donors' samples.

This clonotype appeared many times. The rearrangement links TRBV28 to TRBJ2-7; no reliable D call. CDR3 length: 13 amino acids. The V end lost 2 bases, the J end lost 7 bases, and 12 bases lay between the germline ends. Germline V gene lookup returns CDR1 MDHEN and CDR2 SYDVKM. This CDR3 reads CASSLEELGEQYF. CDR3 nucleotide sequence: TGTGCCAGCAGTTTAGAGGAGTTGGGGGAGCAGTACTTC.

This clonotype was observed at least ten times. The chain has TRBV28 and TRBJ2-7, with 9 nucleotides matching TRBD1. The germline gives CDR1 MDHEN, CDR2 SYDVKM. This CDR3 contains 14 residues. V lost 0 bases to trimming and J lost 3 bases; unmatched junction nucleotides: 0. CDR3 sequence (DNA): TGTGCCAGCAGTTTATGGGACAGGGGCTACGAGCAGTACTTC. Amino acid sequence: CASSLWDRGYEQYF. The full variable domain, in which reference TRBV28 and TRBJ2-7 provide the parts outside the CDR3, is DVKVTQSSRYLVKRTGEKVFLECVQDMDHENMFWYRQDPGLGLRLIYFSYDVKMKEKGDIPEGYSVSREKKERFSLILESASTNQTSMYLCASSLWDRGYEQYFGPGTRLTVT.

This clonotype was detected many times. This chain joins TRBV20-1 and TRBJ1-5; 7 nucleotides line up with TRBD1. Trimming removed 5 bases from V and 5 bases from J; junction bases left unmatched: 9. The CDR3 extends over 14 amino acids. CDR1 DFQATT and CDR2 SNEGSKA come from the germline V gene (reference sequence). CDR3 nucleotide sequence: TGCAGTGCTCCCGACAGGGAACCTTATCAGCCCCAGCATTTT. It translates to CSAPDREPYQPQHF.

The table lists this clonotype with many counts. This chain links TRBV24-1 with TRBJ2-1, with 8 bases lining up with TRBD2. Looked up from germline, CDR1 is KGHDR and CDR2 is SFDVKD. The length of the CDR3 is 16 residues. The junction had 15 bases not matched to a gene; V was cut back by 8 bases and J by 7 bases. The CDR3 loop reads CATTPGGLDRGNEQFF. Written as DNA, the CDR3 is TGTGCCACCACCCCCGGGGGACTAGATAGGGGAAATGAGCAGTTCTTC.

This clonotype was counted ten times or more. The chain couples TRBV12-5 to TRBJ2-5; unclear D gene. Trimming left V 7 bases short and J 0 bases short, with 18 bases between. Germline assignment: CDR1 LGHNT and CDR2 FRNRAP. The length of the CDR3 is 16 residues. The CDR3 loop reads CASAKGVYSNQETQYF. CDR3 nucleotide sequence: TGTGCTAGTGCCAAGGGCGTGTACAGTAACCAAGAGACCCAGTACTTC.

This clonotype was recorded at least ten times. The CDR3 sequence is CASSLVGVSSGNTIYF. In nucleotides, the CDR3 is TGTGCCAGCAGCTTAGTAGGCGTCAGCTCTGGAAACACCATATATTTT. The chain couples TRBV7-9 to TRBJ1-3; no firm D call. The CDR3 is made up of 16 amino acids. Germline V CDR1 and CDR2: SEHNR, FQNEAQ (reference sequence). Deletions cut 1 base from V and 0 bases from J, with 10 bases between. Together with reference TRBV7-9 and TRBJ1-3, the CDR3 gives the full variable domain: DTGVSQNPRHKITKRGQNVTFRCDPISEHNRLYWYRQTLGQGPEFLTYFQNEAQLEKSRLLSDRFSAERPKGSFSTLEIQRTEQGDSAMYLCASSLVGVSSGNTIYFGEGSWLTVV.

This clonotype was seen at least ten times. V gene TRBV25-1 combines with J gene TRBJ1-1; D is perhaps TRBD1 (5 bases). Trimming shortened V by 1 base and J by 0 bases, and 24 bases separated the two germline ends. Looked up from germline, CDR1 is MGHDK and CDR2 is SYGVNS. The CDR3 covers 20 residues. The CDR3 DNA follows: TGTGCCAGCAGTGAATGGGCCCCGGGGTTTTTGTCAGGGCTGAACACTGAAGCTTTCTTT. Protein sequence: CASSEWAPGFLSGLNTEAFF.

This clonotype was counted ten times or more. The V call is TRBV7-2, the J call TRBJ2-5; D not resolved. The CDR3 is 12 amino acids. From germline, CDR1 is SGHTA and CDR2 FQGNSA. V lost 4 bases and J 5 bases, leaving 8 bases between the germline ends. CDR3 sequence: CASSSSRETQYF. Written as DNA, the CDR3 is TGTGCCAGCAGCTCGTCGCGGGAGACCCAGTACTTC.

This clonotype was seen only a few times. J is TRBJ1-5 and V is TRBV19; 7 nucleotides line up with TRBD1. Germline CDR1 reads LNHDA; CDR2 reads SQIVND (reference sequence). This CDR3 comprises 14 residues. V was pared by 9 bases and J by 2 bases, with 7 bases of the junction left unmatched. The DNA for the CDR3 is TGTGCCAGCTACAGGGGAAGTGGCAATCAGCCCCAGCATTTT. It codes for CASYRGSGNQPQHF.

This clonotype was detected many times. The genes are TRBV28 and TRBJ2-1, with 7 bases aligning to TRBD2. V was clipped by 6 bases and J by 4 bases; unmatched bases: 3. The CDR3 contains 13 residues. The germline V gene has CDR1 MDHEN and CDR2 SYDVKM. The CDR3: CASRGGLYNEQFF. The CDR3 DNA reads TGTGCCAGCAGGGGGGGGTTATACAATGAGCAGTTCTTC.

Points on this clonotype: A clone one base away is much larger, so this may be a read error. DNA of the CDR3: TGTGCCAGCAGCCTGACTAGCGGACATTACAATGAGCAGTACTTC. It encodes CASSLTSGHYNEQYF. This chain connects TRBV28 to TRBJ2-1; TRBD2 matches 9 bases. The J call is uncertain, as TRBJ2-7 better fits the DNA end. The CDR3 has 15 residues. Germline V gene sequence: CDR1 MDHEN, CDR2 SYDVKM.

This clonotype has more than one count but fewer than ten. This chain links TRBV20-1 with TRBJ1-1; no reliable D call. This CDR3 is built from 12 residues. V was trimmed by 6 bases and J by 5 bases, leaving 13 bases between them. The germline CDR1 and CDR2 sequences are DFQATT and SNEGSKA (reference sequence). The CDR3 DNA sequence: TGCAGTGCCACTCAACCTCAGACTGAAGCTTTCTTT. The encoded protein is CSATQPQTEAFF.

This clonotype was picked up many times. The V gene is TRBV5-1, the J gene TRBJ2-3, with 7 positions matching TRBD1. This CDR3 comprises 13 residues. Germline lookup yields CDR1 SGHRS and CDR2 YFSETQ. The V segment lost 7 bases and the J segment 2 bases; nucleotides outside the gene matches: 4. CDR3 in amino acids: CASRDSPTDTQYF. CDR3 nucleotide sequence: TGCGCCAGCCGGGACAGTCCCACAGATACGCAGTATTTT.

This clonotype was found many times. The chain is built from TRBV2 and TRBJ1-1, with 7 bases that match TRBD1. This CDR3 contains 15 residues. V shed 5 bases and J 0 bases; nucleotides not matched to a gene: 6. The germline V gene encodes CDR1 SNHLY and CDR2 FYNNEI. The CDR3 nucleotides read TGTGCCAGCAGTCCAGTGACAGGGATGAACACTGAAGCTTTCTTT. Translated, it gives CASSPVTGMNTEAFF.

There are a few counts of this clonotype. This chain connects TRBV4-2 to TRBJ2-7; perhaps TRBD2 as D (6 bases). V lost 1 base and J lost 0, with 10 bases in between. Germline V gives CDR1 LGHNA, CDR2 YNFKEQ. CDR3 size: 15 residues. The CDR3 reads CASSQGGLRSYEQYF. For the CDR3, the DNA is TGTGCCAGCAGCCAAGGGGGACTTCGCTCCTACGAGCAGTACTTC.

CDR3 in DNA: TGTGCCAGCAGCCCCGTAGCGGGAGCGAACACCGGGGAGCTGTTTTTT. It codes for CASSPVAGANTGELFF. This chain links TRBV4-2 with TRBJ2-2, with 9 positions matching TRBD2. CDR1 is LGHNA, CDR2 YNFKEQ, per germline. The junction had 3 bases not matched to a gene; V was cut back by 4 bases and J by 0 bases. This CDR3 contains 16 residues.

The V call is TRBV19, the J call TRBJ2-7; 9 bases align to TRBD1. The length of the CDR3 is 14 residues. Trimming at V came to 6 bases and at J to 5 bases, leaving 8 bases not matched to a gene. The germline V gene encodes CDR1 LNHDA and CDR2 SQIVND (reference sequence). Here the CDR3 reads CASSIRDRVHEQYF. The CDR3 nucleotides are TGTGCCAGTAGCATCCGGGACAGGGTCCACGAGCAGTACTTC.

This clonotype was found a few times. The rearrangement links TRBV14 to TRBJ1-2, with 9 bases fitting TRBD1. V gave up 3 bases and J gave up 8 bases; unmatched junction bases: 4. This CDR3 comprises 13 residues. The germline CDR1 and CDR2 sequences are SGHDN and FVKESK. In nucleotides, the CDR3 is TGTGCCAGCAGCCAGACAGGGGGAAGAGGCTACACCTTC. Translation gives CASSQTGGRGYTF. Full variable domain (rest looked up from reference TRBV14 and TRBJ1-2): EAGVTQFPSHSVIEKGQTVTLRCDPISGHDNLYWYRRVMGKEIKFLLHFVKESKQDESGMPNNRFLAERTGGTYSTLKVQPAELEDSGVYFCASSQTGGRGYTFGSGTRLTVV.

There are many counts of this clonotype. The gene calls are TRBV12-3 or TRBV12-4 and TRBJ1-2; 9 positions match TRBD1. The CDR3 contains 14 residues. The trim removed 7 bases at V and 7 bases at J, leaving 10 bases unmatched. The CDR3 bases are TGTGCCAGCACCCGGGGACAGGGAGTTGTTGGCTACACCTTC. Amino acid sequence: CASTRGQGVVGYTF.

This clonotype was seen more than once but under ten times. The chain combines TRBV6-5 with TRBJ1-2; D gene ambiguous. Deletions cut 7 bases from V and 2 bases from J, with 14 bases between. The CDR3 consists of 14 residues. The germline V gene encodes CDR1 MNHEY and CDR2 SVGAGI. CDR3 bases: TGTGCCAGCACCTCCCCCGACAAGAACTATGGCTACACCTTC. Translation: CASTSPDKNYGYTF.

In its sample, this clonotype was seen a few times. This sequence joins TRBV6-5 and TRBJ2-4; 7 bases agree with TRBD2. Germline assignment: CDR1 MNHEY and CDR2 SVGAGI. This CDR3 region has 15 residues. J was trimmed by 3 bases and V by 10 bases; bases with no gene match: 12. The CDR3 nucleotides are TGTGCCACTACGGGGGAGGGGAAGGGCAAAAACATTCAGTACTTC. Its translation is CATTGEGKGKNIQYF.

This clonotype has only one observation. The V and J genes are TRBV19 and TRBJ2-2; D unresolved. V lost 5 bases to trimming and J lost 4 bases, with 11 bases between them. The CDR3 consists of 14 residues. Germline values: CDR1 LNHDA, CDR2 SQIVND (reference sequence). The CDR3 nucleotides read TGTGCCAGTAGTCTGAGACACCGCACCGGGGAGCTGTTTTTT. Translation gives CASSLRHRTGELFF.

This clonotype showed up many times. V and J are TRBV4-1 and TRBJ2-7; 10 nucleotides agree with TRBD1. V lost 0 bases to trimming and J lost 5 bases; unmatched junction nucleotides: 7. Germline assignment: CDR1 MGHRA and CDR2 YSYEKL. This CDR3 region has 16 residues. As DNA, the CDR3 is TGCGCCAGCAGCCAAGAGGAGGTGACAGGGGGCCACGAGCAGTACTTC. Amino acids: CASSQEEVTGGHEQYF.